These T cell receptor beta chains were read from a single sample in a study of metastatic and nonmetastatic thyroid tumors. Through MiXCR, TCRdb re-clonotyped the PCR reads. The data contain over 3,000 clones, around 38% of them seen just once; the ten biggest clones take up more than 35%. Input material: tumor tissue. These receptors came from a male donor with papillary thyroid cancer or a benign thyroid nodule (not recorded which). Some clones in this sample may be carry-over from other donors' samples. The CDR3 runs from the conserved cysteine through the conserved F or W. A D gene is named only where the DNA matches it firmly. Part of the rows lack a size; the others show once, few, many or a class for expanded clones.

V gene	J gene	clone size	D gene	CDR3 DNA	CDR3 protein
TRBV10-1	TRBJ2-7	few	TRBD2	TGCGCCAGCAGTGAGGTGATAGCGGGAGGCGAGCAGTACTTC	CASSEVIAGGEQYF
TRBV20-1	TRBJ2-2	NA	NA	TGCAGTGCTAGACTTCCCGTTGGGGGGAGTACCGGGGAGCTGTTTTTT	CSARLPVGGSTGELFF
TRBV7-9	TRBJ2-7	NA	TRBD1	TGTGCCAGCAGCTCGACAGGGTGGTTCGAGCAGTACTTC	CASSSTGWFEQYF
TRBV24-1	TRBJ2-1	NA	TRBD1	TGTGCCGCCAGTGATTTCGGACAGGCTGATGATGAGCAGTTCTTC	CAASDFGQADDEQFF
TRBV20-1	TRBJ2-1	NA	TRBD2	TGCAGTGCTAGTTGGCAGCGGGAGGGCGATGAGCAGTTCTTC	CSASWQREGDEQFF
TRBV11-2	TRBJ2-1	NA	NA	TGTGCCAGCAGCTTAGACCTCGGGAGCTCCTACAATGAGCAGTTCTTC	CASSLDLGSSYNEQFF
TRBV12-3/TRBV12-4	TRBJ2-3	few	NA	TGTGCCAGCAGCCTTACAGATACGCAGTATTTT	CASSLTDTQYF
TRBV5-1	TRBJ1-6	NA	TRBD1	TGCGCCAGCAAGGGGACAGCTTCCAATTCACCCCTCCACTTT	CASKGTASNSPLHF
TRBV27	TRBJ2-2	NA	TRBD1	TGTGCCAGCAGTTTAAGTTTCGGACAGGCAAGAGTCGGGGAGCTGTTTTTT	CASSLSFGQARVGELFF
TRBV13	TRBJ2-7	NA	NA	TGTGCCAGCAGAAAACAGGGTCCCCCGCAATACGAGCAGTACTTC	CASRKQGPPQYEQYF
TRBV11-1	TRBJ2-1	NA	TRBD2	TGTGCCAGCAGCTCCTCCTTAGCGGGAAAATTCTACAATGAGCAGTTCTTC	CASSSSLAGKFYNEQFF
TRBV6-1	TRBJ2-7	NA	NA	TGTGCCAGCAGTGATACAGGGAAGGTCCACGAGCAGTACTTC	CASSDTGKVHEQYF
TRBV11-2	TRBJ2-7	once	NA	TGTGCCAGCAGCTTAGGTGGGCCTTCCTACGAGCAGTACTTC	CASSLGGPSYEQYF
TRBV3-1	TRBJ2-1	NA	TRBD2	TGTGCCAGCAGCCAAGATTTCCTAGCGGGAGCCTACAATGAGCAGTTCTTC	CASSQDFLAGAYNEQFF
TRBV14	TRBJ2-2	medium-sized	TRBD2	TGTGCCAGCAGCCAAGTCGGTGGGAGGGAGACCGGGGAGCTGTTTTTT	CASSQVGGRETGELFF
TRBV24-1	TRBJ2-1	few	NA	TGTGCCACCAGTGATTTGGGGGATTATGAGCAGTTCTTC	CATSDLGDYEQFF